This entry is about one TCR beta chain. Its antigen is still unknown. Base qualities were left out, and no much larger clone turns up one base away. These data originate in a study of shared clonotypes between healthy human individuals (dated by TCRdb to the early 2020s). Study-level background: Three men and a couple of women, aged 18 to 49 years, made up the cohort. To estimate repertoire size and how much clonotypes are shared between individuals, the study performed deep sequencing of blood TCR repertoires from a few healthy adults. Libraries were prepared and TCR repertoires were sequenced by different laboratories using diverse techniques, in order to increase sequencing depth and limit assay-specific biases. Between about 0.9 and 10 billion PBMCs per donor were obtained by leukapheresis.

Taken from the germline V gene, the CDR1 and CDR2 loops are SGHDT and YYEEEE. From the cysteine up to the phenylalanine, the CDR3 has a length of 15 residues. Only the CDR3 DNA is retained, 45 bases long and in frame from the first base. The V end gives up 4 bases and the J end 4 bases, leaving 9 bases in the junction not matched to a gene. TCR CDR3 regions were amplified from genomic DNA by multiplex PCR using the deep immunoSEQ assay. For each cell subset, the extracted genomic DNA was distributed evenly across all wells of several immunoSEQ 96-well plates, and each plate served as one replicate. For unsorted PBMC, about 300 ng genomic DNA, equal to 25,000 to 35,000 T cell genomes, was loaded into each replicate PCR. Genomic DNA from unsorted PBMC was sequenced over ten immunoSEQ deep assay plates. Purified libraries were measured with a Qubit 3.0 fluorometer, size-checked on a Bioanalyzer 2100, and measured again with the KAPA Library Quantification kit. A separate single-read 150-cycle Illumina NextSeq 550 flow cell was used to sequence each immunoSEQ 96-well plate. Processing in the source paper ran as follows. Because the immunoSEQ output included only junctional sequences and no quality scores, the filtering could not be the same as the filtering used for full-length reads. To assign V/J genes and CDR3, sequences were annotated using PyIR, a Python wrapper for IgBLAST v1.9, with IMGT germline references. Any read was removed if the V/J assignment was weak (E-value above 1e-6), the CDR3 was missing, or the read contained stop codons, out-of-frame junctions, or ambiguous translated residues. V3J clonotypes were defined as sequences sharing the same inferred V gene, J gene, and CDR3 amino acid sequence. Percentage overlap between repertoires was computed as shared unique clonotypes divided by the size of the smaller repertoire. RTK rarefaction, the Chao1 estimator, and Recon v2.1 estimates of unobserved clonotypes were used to assess repertoire richness. TCRdb holds this immuneACCESS table with in-frame rearrangements only. Some clones are missing; in checked studies, unresolved V genes explain under half, and the rest has no known cause. D and trimming were read from the DNA, whereas the V and J calls and clone size are those reported in that table. The sample yields about 490,000 clones; more than 65% were counted once. The ten most abundant clones make up about an eighth of the sample.

Healthy HIV-negative adults with no recently reported acute infections or vaccinations were included as donors. All donors were Caucasian adults living in Nashville, Tennessee, USA. For unsorted samples, some 100 million PBMCs were counted and genomic DNA was extracted with the QIAamp DNA Blood Mini kit. Blood was obtained by leukapheresis, after which PBMCs were separated by Ficoll-Histopaque density gradient centrifugation and cryopreserved in liquid nitrogen vapor phase. Here is what the overall study found, with its caveats: Pairwise subsampling led to the expectation that sequencing depth would affect the degree of clonotype sharing among donors. The genetic and exposure-history diversity represented was limited by the small number of donors. Only blood was sampled, and tissue TCR repertoires likely differ from those in blood.

This TCR came from a woman in her thirties or forties in good health. Some clones in this sample may be carry-over from other donors' samples. Recombination linked TRBV5-6 to TRBJ1-1; 8 central nucleotides agree with TRBD1. The specimen was PBMCs. The CDR3 has the sequence CASSLSTGESTEAFF. The DNA sequence follows: TGTGCCAGCAGCCTCTCGACAGGGGAAAGCACTGAAGCTTTCTTT.